The present T cell receptor (beta chain) was sequenced within a study of T cells in Graves' hyperthyroidism and ophthalmopathy. Findings and limits, study-wide: Ophthalmopathy was predicted by the model a median of 6.5 months ahead of onset. Using 13 V-J features, a model discriminated ophthalmopathy from stable hyperthyroidism.

Graves' hyperthyroidism was deemed stable absent ophthalmopathy progression within 18 months. The patients, who ranged from 18 to 65 in age, presented with newly diagnosed hyperthyroidism lasting under 2 months. Amplified TCR beta CDR3 regions derived from RNA transcripts. First-round RT-PCR with HTBI primers amplified the TCR CDR3 region. MiXCR, applied by TCRdb to the multiplex PCR reads, yields one record per CDR3 protein. The table has around 450,000 distinct CDR3 sequences, around 16% seen once. The CDR3 loop spans 18 amino acids. J was trimmed by 2 bases and V by 1 base; bases with no gene match: 9. Germline V gene lookup returns CDR1 LGHDT and CDR2 YNNKEL (reference sequence). This clonotype was seen ten or more times. What it recognizes is unknown.

The chain has TRBV3-1 and TRBJ2-5, with 11 bases matching TRBD2. The TCR was taken from a woman under 30 with Graves' hyperthyroidism. Material: blood. The chain's CDR3 is CASSQAHPGLAVQETQYF. The CDR3 nucleotides read TGTGCCAGCAGCCAAGCCCATCCGGGACTAGCGGTACAAGAGACCCAGTACTTC.